This T cell receptor (beta chain) was profiled in a study of blood T cell repertoires in COVID-19. Study-level background: Acute and convalescent COVID-19 specimens originated in the United States, Italy and Spain. T cells, B-cell-depleted T cells, or PBMCs supplied cDNA or gDNA.

Germline CDR1 SGHRS, CDR2 YFSETQ. The CDR3 length is 15 residues. The V and J ends lost 3 bases and 4 bases respectively, with 16 bases between them. Per the original data handling: From reference gene primer amplification, estimates of nucleated cell counts were derived. Clones were read by immunoSEQ multiplex PCR, and TCRdb kept only the in-frame ones, dropping some. Clone size and the V and J calls come from that table; the DNA yielded D and trimming. The table shows roughly 240,000 clones, with 86% occurring only once. Material: peripheral blood. The chain combines TRBV5-1 with TRBJ1-1, with D perhaps TRBD1 (5 bases). The receptor comes from a woman aged 60 to 75 who had recovered from COVID-19. DNA for the CDR3: TGCGCCAGCAGCTCTGGGACTAGGATGGGCACTGAAGCTTTCTTT. Encoded protein: CASSSGTRMGTEAFF. Together with reference TRBV5-1 and TRBJ1-1, the CDR3 gives the full variable domain: KAGVTQTPRYLIKTRGQQVTLSCSPISGHRSVSWYQQTPGQGLQFLFEYFSETQRNKGNFPGRFSGRQFSNSRSEMNVSTLELGDSALYLCASSSGTRMGTEAFFGQGTRLTVV.